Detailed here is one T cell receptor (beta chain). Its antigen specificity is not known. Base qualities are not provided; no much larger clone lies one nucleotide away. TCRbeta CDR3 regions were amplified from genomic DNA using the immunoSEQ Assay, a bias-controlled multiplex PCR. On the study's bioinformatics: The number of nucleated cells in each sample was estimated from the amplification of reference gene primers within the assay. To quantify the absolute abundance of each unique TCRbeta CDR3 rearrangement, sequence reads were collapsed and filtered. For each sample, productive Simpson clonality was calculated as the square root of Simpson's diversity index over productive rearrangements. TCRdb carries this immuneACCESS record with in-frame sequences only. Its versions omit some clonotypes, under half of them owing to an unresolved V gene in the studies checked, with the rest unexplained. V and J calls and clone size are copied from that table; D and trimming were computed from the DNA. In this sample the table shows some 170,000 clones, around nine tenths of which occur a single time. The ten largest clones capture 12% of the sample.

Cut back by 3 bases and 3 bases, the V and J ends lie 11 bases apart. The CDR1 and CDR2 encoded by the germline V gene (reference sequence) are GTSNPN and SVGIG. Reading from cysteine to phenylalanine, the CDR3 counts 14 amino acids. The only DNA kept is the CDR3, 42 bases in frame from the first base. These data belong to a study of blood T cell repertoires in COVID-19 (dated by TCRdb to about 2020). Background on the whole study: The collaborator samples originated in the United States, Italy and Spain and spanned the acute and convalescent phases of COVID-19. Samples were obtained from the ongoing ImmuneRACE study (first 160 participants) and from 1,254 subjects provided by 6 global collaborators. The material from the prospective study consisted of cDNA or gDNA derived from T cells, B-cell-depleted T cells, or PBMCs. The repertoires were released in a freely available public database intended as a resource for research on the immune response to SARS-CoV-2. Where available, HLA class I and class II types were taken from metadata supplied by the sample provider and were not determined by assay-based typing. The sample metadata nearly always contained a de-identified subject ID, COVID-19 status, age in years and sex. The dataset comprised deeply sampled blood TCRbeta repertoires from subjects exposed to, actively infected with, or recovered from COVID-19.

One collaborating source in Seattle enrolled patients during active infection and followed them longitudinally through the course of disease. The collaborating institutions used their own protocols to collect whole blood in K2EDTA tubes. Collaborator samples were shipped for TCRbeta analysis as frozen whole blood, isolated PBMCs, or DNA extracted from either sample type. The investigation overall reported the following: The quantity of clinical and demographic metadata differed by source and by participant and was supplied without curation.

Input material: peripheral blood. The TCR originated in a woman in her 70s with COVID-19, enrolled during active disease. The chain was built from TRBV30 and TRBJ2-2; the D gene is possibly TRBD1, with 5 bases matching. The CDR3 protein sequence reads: CAWRGIGDTGELFF. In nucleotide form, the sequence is TGTGCCTGGAGGGGGATAGGGGACACCGGGGAGCTGTTTTTT.